The TCR beta chain under discussion was sequenced for a study of control samples from healthy donors and cancer patients. Using immunoSEQ multiplex PCR, the repertoire was profiled, and TCRdb retains in-frame clones only, with some absent. The sample carries about 110,000 clones, just under 85% recorded once. The CDR3 is made up of 15 amino acids. Trimming shortened V by 0 bases and J by 5 bases, and 14 bases separated the two germline ends. Germline V gives CDR1 SGHRS, CDR2 YFSETQ. J is TRBJ2-5 and V is TRBV5-1; a possible D gene is TRBD1 (6 bases). The source is a man aged 18 to 29 in good health. Input material: blood. The CDR3 loop is CASSLGQAGMETQYF. For the CDR3, the DNA is TGCGCCAGCAGCTTGGGACAGGCCGGGATGGAGACCCAGTACTTC.